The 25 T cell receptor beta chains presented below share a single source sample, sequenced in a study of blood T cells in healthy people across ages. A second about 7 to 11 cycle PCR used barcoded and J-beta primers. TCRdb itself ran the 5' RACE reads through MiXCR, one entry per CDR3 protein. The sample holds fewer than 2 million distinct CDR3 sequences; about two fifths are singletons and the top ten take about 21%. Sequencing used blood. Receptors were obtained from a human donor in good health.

The CDR3 DNA sequence: TGCAGTGCCTCGGTAGCGATTATCACAGATACGCAGTATTTT. It is translated as CSASVAIITDTQYF. The chain is built from TRBV20-1 and TRBJ2-3, with a weak D call TRBD2 (5 bases). The CDR3 totals 14 residues. CDR1 and CDR2 from the germline V gene are DFQATT and SNEGSKA (reference sequence). Trimming shortened V by 6 bases and J by 2 bases, and 15 bases separated the two germline ends.

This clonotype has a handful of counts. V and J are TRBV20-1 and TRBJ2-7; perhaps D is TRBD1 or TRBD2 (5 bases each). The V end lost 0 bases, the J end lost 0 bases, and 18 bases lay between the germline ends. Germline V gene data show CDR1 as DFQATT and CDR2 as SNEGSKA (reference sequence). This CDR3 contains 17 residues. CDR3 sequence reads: CSARDSEGTTFSYEQYF. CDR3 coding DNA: TGCAGTGCTAGAGATAGTGAGGGGACCACTTTCTCCTACGAGCAGTACTTC.

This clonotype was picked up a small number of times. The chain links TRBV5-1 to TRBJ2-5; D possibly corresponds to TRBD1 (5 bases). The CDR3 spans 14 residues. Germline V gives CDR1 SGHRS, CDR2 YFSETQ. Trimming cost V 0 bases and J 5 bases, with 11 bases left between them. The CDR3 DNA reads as TGCGCCAGCAGCTTGGAGGGCAGGGTCGAGACCCAGTACTTC. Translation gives CASSLEGRVETQYF.

The CDR3 sequence: CASKTGGTIHEQYF. Written as DNA, the CDR3 is TGTGCCAGCAAAACTGGGGGTACGATCCACGAGCAGTACTTC. The chain combines TRBV21-1 with TRBJ2-5; TRBD1, the table's D call, lacks a check against the DNA. Matching the DNA end better, TRBJ2-7 makes the J call doubtful. TRBV21-1 is deemed a pseudogene. The CDR3 contains 14 residues.

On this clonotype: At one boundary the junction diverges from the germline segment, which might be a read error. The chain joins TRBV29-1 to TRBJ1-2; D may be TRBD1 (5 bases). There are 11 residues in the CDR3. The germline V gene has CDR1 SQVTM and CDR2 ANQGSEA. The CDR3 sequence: CGVLGGDGYTF. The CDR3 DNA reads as TGCGGCGTTCTGGGGGGGGATGGCTACACCTTC. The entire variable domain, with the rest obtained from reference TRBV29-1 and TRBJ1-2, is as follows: SAVISQKPSRDICQRGTSLTIQCQVDSQVTMMFWYRQQPGQSLTLIATANQGSEATYESGFVIDKFPISRPNLTFSTLTVSNMSPEDSSIYLCGVLGGDGYTFGSGTRLTVV.

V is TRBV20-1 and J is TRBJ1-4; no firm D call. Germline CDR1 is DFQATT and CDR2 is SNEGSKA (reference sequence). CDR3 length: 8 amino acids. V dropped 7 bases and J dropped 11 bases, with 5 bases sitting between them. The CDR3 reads CSVGKLFF. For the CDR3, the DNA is TGCAGTGTAGGGAAACTGTTTTTT.

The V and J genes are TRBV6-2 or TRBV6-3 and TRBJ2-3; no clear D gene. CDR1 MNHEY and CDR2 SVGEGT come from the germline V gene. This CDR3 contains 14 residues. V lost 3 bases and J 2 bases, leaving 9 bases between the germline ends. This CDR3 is CASSYLQNTDTQYF. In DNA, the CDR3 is TGTGCCAGCAGTTATCTGCAGAACACAGATACGCAGTATTTT.

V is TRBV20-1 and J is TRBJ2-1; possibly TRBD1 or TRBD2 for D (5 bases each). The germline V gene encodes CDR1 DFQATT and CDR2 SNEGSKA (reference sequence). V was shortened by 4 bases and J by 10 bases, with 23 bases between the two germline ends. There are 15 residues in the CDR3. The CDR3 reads CSANGGFDRAYEQFF. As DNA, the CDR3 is TGCAGTGCTAACGGAGGTTTTGACAGAGCCTACGAGCAGTTCTTC.

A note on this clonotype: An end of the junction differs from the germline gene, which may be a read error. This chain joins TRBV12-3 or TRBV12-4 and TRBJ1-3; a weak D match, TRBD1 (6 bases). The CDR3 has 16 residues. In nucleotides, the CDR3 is TGTGCCACCAGTTTGTCGAGGAGACAGGCTGGAAACACCATATATTTT. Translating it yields CATSLSRRQAGNTIYF.

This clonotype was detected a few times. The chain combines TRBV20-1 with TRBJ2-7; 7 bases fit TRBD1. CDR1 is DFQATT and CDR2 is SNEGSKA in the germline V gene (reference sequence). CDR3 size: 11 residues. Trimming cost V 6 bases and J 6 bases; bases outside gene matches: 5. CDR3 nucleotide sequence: TGCAGTGCGGCATCAGGGGGCGAGCAGTACTTC. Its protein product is CSAASGGEQYF.

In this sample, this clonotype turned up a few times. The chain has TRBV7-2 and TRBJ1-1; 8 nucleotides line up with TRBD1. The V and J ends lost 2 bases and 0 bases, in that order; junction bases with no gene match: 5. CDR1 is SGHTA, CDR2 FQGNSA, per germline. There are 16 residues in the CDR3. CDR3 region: CASSLSQGEMNTEAFF. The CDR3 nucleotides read TGTGCCAGCAGCTTATCACAGGGGGAAATGAACACTGAAGCTTTCTTT. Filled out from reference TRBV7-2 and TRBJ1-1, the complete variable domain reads GAGVSQSPSNKVTEKGKDVELRCDPISGHTALYWYRQSLGQGLEFLIYFQGNSAPDKSGLPSDRFSAERTGGSVSTLTIQRTQQEDSAVYLCASSLSQGEMNTEAFFGQGTRLTVV.

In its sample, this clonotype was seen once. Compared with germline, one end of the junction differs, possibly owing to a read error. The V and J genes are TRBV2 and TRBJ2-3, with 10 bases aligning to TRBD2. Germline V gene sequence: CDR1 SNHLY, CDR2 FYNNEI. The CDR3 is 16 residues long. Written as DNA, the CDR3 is TGTGCCTGCAGTGTAGCACCAGCGGGGGGGCAGGATACGCAGTATTTT. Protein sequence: CACSVAPAGGQDTQYF.

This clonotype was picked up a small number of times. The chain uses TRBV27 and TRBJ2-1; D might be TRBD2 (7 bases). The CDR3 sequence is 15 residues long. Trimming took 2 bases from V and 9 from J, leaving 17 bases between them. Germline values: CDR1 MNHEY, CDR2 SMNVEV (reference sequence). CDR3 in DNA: TGTGCCAGCAGTTTACAGGGGAGGGGGTCAGGTGAGCAGTTCTTC. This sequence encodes CASSLQGRGSGEQFF.

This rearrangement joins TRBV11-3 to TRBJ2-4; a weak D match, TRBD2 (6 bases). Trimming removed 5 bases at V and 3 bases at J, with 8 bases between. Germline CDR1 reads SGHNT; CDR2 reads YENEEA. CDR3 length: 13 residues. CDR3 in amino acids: CASSPEGKNIQYF. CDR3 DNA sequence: TGTGCCAGCAGCCCGGAGGGCAAAAACATTCAGTACTTC.

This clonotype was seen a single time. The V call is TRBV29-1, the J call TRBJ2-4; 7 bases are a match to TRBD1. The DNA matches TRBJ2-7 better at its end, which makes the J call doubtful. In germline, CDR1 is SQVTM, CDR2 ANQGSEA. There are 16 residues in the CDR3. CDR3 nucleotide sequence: TGCAGCGTTGCGGCAGACAGGGTCTCCGGCCCCTACGAGCAGTACTTC. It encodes CSVAADRVSGPYEQYF.

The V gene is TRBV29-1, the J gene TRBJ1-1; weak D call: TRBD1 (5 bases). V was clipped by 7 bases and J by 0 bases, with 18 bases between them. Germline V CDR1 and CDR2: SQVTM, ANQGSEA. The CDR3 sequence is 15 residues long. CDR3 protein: CSAAPGWAMNTEAFF. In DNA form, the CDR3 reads TGCAGCGCCGCACCAGGGTGGGCAATGAACACTGAAGCTTTCTTT.

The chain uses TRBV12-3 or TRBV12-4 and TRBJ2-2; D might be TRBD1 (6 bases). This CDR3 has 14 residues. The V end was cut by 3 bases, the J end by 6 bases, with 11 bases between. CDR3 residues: CASSFTGLAGELFF. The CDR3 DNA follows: TGTGCCAGCAGTTTCACAGGGCTTGCCGGGGAGCTGTTTTTT.

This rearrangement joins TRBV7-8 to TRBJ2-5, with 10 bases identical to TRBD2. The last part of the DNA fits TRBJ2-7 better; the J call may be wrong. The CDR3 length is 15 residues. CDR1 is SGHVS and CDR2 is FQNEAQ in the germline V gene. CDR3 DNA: TGTGCCAGCAGCCTTAGCGGGGGGCGCACCTACGAGCAGTACTTC. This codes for CASSLSGGRTYEQYF.

CDR3 region: CASSLAQGVTDTQYF. The CDR3 DNA is TGCGCCAGCAGCTTGGCACAGGGGGTCACAGATACGCAGTATTTT. This chain uses TRBV5-1 with TRBJ2-3, with 8 bases aligning to TRBD1. CDR3 length: 15 amino acids. Germline V gives CDR1 SGHRS, CDR2 YFSETQ. V was pared by 0 bases and J by 2 bases, with 2 bases of the junction left unmatched.

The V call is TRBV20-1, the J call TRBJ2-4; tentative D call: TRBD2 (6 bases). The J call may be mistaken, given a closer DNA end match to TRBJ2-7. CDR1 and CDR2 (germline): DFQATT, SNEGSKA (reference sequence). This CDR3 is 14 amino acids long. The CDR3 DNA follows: TGCAGTGCTAGAAAAAGGGGAGGCGGGTACGAGCAGTACTTC. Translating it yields CSARKRGGGYEQYF.

The CDR3, as DNA: TGTGCCATTTGGGCGCAGCGTGGGAATGAGCAGTTCTTC. Protein product: CAIWAQRGNEQFF. This rearrangement joins TRBV6-4 to TRBJ2-1; D call uncertain. V was pared by 10 bases and J by 7 bases, with 17 bases between. Germline V gene sequence: CDR1 MRHNA, CDR2 SNTAGT. The CDR3 covers 13 residues.

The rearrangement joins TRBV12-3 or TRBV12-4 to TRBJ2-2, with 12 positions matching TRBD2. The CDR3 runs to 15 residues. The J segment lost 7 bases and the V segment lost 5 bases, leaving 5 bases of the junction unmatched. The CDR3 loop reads CASSQLAGGDGELFF. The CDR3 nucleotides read TGTGCCAGCAGTCAACTAGCGGGGGGAGACGGGGAGCTGTTTTTT.

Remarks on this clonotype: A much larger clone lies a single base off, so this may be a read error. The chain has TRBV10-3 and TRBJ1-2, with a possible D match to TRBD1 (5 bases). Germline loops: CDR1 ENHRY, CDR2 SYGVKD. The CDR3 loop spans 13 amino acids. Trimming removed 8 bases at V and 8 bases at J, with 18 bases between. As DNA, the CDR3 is TGTGCCATCCGGGACCGGCAAGCGGGAGGCTACACCTTC. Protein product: CAIRDRQAGGYTF.

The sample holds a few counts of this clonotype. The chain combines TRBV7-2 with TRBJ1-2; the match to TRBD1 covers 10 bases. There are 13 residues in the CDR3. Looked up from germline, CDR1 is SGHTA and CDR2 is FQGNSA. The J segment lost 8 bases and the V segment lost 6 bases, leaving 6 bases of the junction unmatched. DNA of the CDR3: TGTGCCAGCAGTCGACAGGGGGCGCTGGGCTACACCTTC. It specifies CASSRQGALGYTF.

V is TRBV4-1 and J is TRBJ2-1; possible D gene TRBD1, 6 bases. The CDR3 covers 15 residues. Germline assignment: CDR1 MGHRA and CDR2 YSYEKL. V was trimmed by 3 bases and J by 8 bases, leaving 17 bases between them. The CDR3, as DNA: TGCGCCAGCAGCCATACAGGGACGTCGAGGGATGAGCAGTTCTTC. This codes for CASSHTGTSRDEQFF.